The rows below give T cell receptor beta chains drawn from one sample of a study of cytomegalovirus exposure and HLA in healthy donors. Sequencing was performed with immunoSEQ multiplex PCR; in TCRdb, only in-frame clones are kept and a portion is missing. The sample has roughly 150,000 clones, over 60% seen once. Sequenced: PBMCs. These receptors were taken from a male donor in good health and CMV-seronegative. CDR3s include the opening cysteine and the closing phenylalanine or tryptophan. D genes are given only for firm matches. Some rows have no size entry. The others give once, few or many, or a class for an expanded clone.

clone_size,v_call,cdr3_length,d_call,j_call,cdr3_nt,cdr3_aa
.,TRBV2,11,.,TRBJ2-7,TGTGCCAGCAGTGATTCGTCAGGGAAGAACTTC,CASSDSSGKNF
.,TRBV19,14,.,TRBJ2-3,TGTGCCAGTAGTCGGGGGTCTGGCACAGATACGCAGTATTTT,CASSRGSGTDTQYF
few,TRBV28,15,TRBD1,TRBJ1-5,TGTGCCAGCAGTAACACAGGGGAGCCGGGGCAGCCCCAGCATTTT,CASSNTGEPGQPQHF
.,TRBV30,15,.,TRBJ2-1,TGTGCCTGGAGTGTAGGGAGCGGGCCATTTCGGGAGCAGTTCTTC,CAWSVGSGPFREQFF
.,TRBV19,15,TRBD1,TRBJ1-2,TGTGCCAGTAGTGTGACAGGGGGCCAGTACTATGGCTACACCTTC,CASSVTGGQYYGYTF
.,TRBV4-1,15,TRBD1,TRBJ2-3,TGCGCCAGCAGCCAAGCAGGGGGCATGACAGATACGCAGTATTTT,CASSQAGGMTDTQYF
few,TRBV9,16,TRBD1,TRBJ1-3,TGTGCCAGCAGCTCTCATCAGGGGGCAGCTGGAAACACCATATATTTT,CASSSHQGAAGNTIYF
once,TRBV6-4,13,.,TRBJ2-1,TGTGCCAGCAGTGACTCGGAGCGGGATGAGCAGTTCTTC,CASSDSERDEQFF
.,TRBV2,15,.,TRBJ1-3,TGTGCCAGCATACCAACCCAGGGGTCTGGAAACACCATATATTTT,CASIPTQGSGNTIYF
.,TRBV10-3,17,TRBD2,TRBJ2-1,TGTGCCATCAGTGACCCGATAGCGGGAAGCTCCTACAATGAGCAGTTCTTC,CAISDPIAGSSYNEQFF
once,TRBV4-2,19,TRBD2,TRBJ2-2,TGTGCCAGCAGCCAAGATTATCCAGCGGGGGGGTCGAACACCGGGGAGCTGTTTTTT,CASSQDYPAGGSNTGELFF
.,TRBV2,13,.,TRBJ1-2,TGTGCCAGCAGAAACAGGGTATTCTATGGCTACACCTTC,CASRNRVFYGYTF
once,TRBV7-3,13,.,TRBJ1-1,TGTGCCAGCAGCCTGACAGCTTACACTGAAGCTTTCTTT,CASSLTAYTEAFF
.,TRBV27,12,.,TRBJ2-1,TGTGCCAGCAGTTTAGTGGCAGGGTTGCAGTTCTTC,CASSLVAGLQFF
.,TRBV6-5,15,.,TRBJ2-6,TGTGCCAGCAGACCACAGGTACTCGGGGCCAACGTCCTGACTTTC,CASRPQVLGANVLTF
few,TRBV28,15,.,TRBJ2-7,TGTGCCAGCAGTTTCCCCGACAGGTTTCGCTACGAGCAGTACTTC,CASSFPDRFRYEQYF
.,TRBV15,13,.,TRBJ2-3,TGTGCCACCAACATTCAGGGCACAGATACGCAGTATTTT,CATNIQGTDTQYF
.,TRBV11-2,15,.,TRBJ2-3,TGTGCCAGCAGCTTAGAGGCGGGATACACAGATACGCAGTATTTT,CASSLEAGYTDTQYF
.,TRBV29-1,11,.,TRBJ1-1,TGCAGCGTTGAGCAGGGTCTTGTAGCTTTCTTT,CSVEQGLVAFF
.,TRBV27,16,TRBD1,TRBJ2-5,TGTGCCAGCAGGTTAGGGAGGCAGGGGGCCCAAAGAACCCAGTACTTC,CASRLGRQGAQRTQYF
.,TRBV7-2,14,.,TRBJ2-5,TGTGCCAGCAGCTTAGACAGGTTACAAGAGACCCAGTACTTC,CASSLDRLQETQYF
few,TRBV14,16,.,TRBJ2-5,TGTGCCAGCAGCCAAGCTGACAGGGGAGGGCCGGAGACCCAGTACTTC,CASSQADRGGPETQYF